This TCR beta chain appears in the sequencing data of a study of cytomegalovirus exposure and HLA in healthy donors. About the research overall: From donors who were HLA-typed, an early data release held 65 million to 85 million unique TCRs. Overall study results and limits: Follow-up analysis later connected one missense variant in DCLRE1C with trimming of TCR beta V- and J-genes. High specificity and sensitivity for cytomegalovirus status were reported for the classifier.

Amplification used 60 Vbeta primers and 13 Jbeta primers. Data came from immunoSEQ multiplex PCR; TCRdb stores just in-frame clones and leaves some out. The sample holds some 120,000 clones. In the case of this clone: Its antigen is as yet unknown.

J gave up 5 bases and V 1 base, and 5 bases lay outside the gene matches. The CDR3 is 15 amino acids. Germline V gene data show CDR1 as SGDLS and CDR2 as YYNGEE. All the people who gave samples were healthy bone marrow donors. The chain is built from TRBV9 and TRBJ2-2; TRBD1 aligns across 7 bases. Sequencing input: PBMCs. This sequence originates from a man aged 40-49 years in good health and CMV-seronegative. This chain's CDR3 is CASSVRGLVTGELFF. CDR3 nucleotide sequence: TGTGCCAGCAGCGTAAGGGGGCTAGTAACCGGGGAGCTGTTTTTT.